This TCR beta chain emerged from a study of cytomegalovirus exposure and HLA in healthy donors. Study-wide results and caveats: The study designated fewer than 200 TCR beta chains cytomegalovirus-associated. Specific recognition of CMV antigens was confirmed in vitro for three chains (all CMV-associated).

In germline, CDR1 is MNHNS, CDR2 SASEGT. Deletions cut 0 bases from V and 2 bases from J, with 10 bases between. CDR3 size: 15 residues. As concerns this clone: Its matching antigen is unknown.

Vbeta (60) and Jbeta (13) primers were used in the PCR. The data were produced by immunoSEQ multiplex PCR, yet TCRdb's version contains in-frame clones alone and is incomplete. The data show approximately 110,000 clones, approximately 72% seen once. The sequenced material came from PBMCs. The chain combines TRBV6-1 with TRBJ1-1, with D perhaps matching TRBD1 (5 bases). The receptor was derived from a woman aged 40 to 49 in good health and CMV-seropositive. For the CDR3, the DNA is TGTGCCAGCAGTGAAGCAGGGGTATATAACACTGAAGCTTTCTTT. Amino acids: CASSEAGVYNTEAFF.